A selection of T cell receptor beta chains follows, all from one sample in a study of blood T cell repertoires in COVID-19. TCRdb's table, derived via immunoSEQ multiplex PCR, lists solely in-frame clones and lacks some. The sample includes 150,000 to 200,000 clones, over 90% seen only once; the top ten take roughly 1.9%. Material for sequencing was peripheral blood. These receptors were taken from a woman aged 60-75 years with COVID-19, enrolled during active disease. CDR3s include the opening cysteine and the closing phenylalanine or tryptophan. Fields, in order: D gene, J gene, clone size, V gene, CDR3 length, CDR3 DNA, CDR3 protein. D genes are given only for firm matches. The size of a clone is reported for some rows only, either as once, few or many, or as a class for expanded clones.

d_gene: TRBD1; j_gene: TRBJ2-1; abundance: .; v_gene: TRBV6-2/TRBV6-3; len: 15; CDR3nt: TGTGCCAGCAGTTACCTACCGGGACAGTACAATGAGCAGTTCTTC; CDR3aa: CASSYLPGQYNEQFF
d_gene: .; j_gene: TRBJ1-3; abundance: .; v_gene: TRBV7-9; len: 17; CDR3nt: TGTGCCAGCAGCCTCATGAACGTACAGGTCTCTGGAAACACCATATATTTT; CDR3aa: CASSLMNVQVSGNTIYF
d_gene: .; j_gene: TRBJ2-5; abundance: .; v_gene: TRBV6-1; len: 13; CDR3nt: TGTGCCAGCAGTGAACAGTACCAAGAGACCCAGTACTTC; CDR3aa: CASSEQYQETQYF
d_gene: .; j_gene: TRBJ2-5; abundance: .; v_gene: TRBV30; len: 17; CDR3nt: TGTGCCTGGAGTGTAAAAGGCCTAACCCTAAGGGGGGAGACCCAGTACTTC; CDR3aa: CAWSVKGLTLRGETQYF
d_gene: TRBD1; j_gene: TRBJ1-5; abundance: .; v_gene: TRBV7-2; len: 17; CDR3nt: TGTGCCAGCAGCTTAAGAGGGGGCAGGGCAACGAATCAGCCCCAGCATTTT; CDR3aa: CASSLRGGRATNQPQHF
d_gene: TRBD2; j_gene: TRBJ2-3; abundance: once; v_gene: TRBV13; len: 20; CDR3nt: TGTGCCAGCAGCCGCCAGTTTGGGACTAGCGGGGGTTCTTGGGAAGATACGCAGTATTTT; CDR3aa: CASSRQFGTSGGSWEDTQYF
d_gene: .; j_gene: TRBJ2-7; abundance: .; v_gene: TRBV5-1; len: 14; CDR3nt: TGCGCCAGCAGAGGGGATTGGGGTTCCTACGAGCAGTACTTC; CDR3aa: CASRGDWGSYEQYF
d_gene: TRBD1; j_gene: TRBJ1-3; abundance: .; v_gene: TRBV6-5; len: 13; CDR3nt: TGTGCCAGCAACAGGGGGCCTGGAAACACCATATATTTT; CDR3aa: CASNRGPGNTIYF
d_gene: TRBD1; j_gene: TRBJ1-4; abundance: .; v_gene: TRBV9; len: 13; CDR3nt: TGTGCCAGCAGCCGGAACAGGGGGGAAAAACTGTTTTTT; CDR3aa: CASSRNRGEKLFF
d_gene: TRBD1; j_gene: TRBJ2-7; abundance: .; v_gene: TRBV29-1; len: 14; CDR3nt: TGCAGCGTTGGAGAAAGGGACAGGGCCTACGAGCAGTACTTC; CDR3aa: CSVGERDRAYEQYF
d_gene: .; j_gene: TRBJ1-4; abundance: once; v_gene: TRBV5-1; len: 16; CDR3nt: TGCGCCAGCGGGGTGGGACAAGGATCAGCTAATGAAAAACTGTTTTTT; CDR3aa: CASGVGQGSANEKLFF